The 9 T cell receptor beta chains below all came from one sample that was sequenced in a study of T cell responses to AZD1222 COVID-19 vaccine (dated by TCRdb to about 2021). The library was prepared using the immunoSEQ multiplex PCR assay. TCRdb carries this immuneACCESS record with in-frame sequences only. Its versions omit some clonotypes, under half of them owing to an unresolved V gene in the studies checked, with the rest unexplained. This sample is represented by about 100,000 clones; just over 85% of them were singletons. Approximately 1.5% of the sample rests with the top ten. Per the publication, the time point label means: baseline before first vaccination. The sequences come from peripheral blood, collected on day 0 of AZD1222 vaccination. The receptors were sampled from an adult in good health.

The chain recombines TRBV19 with TRBJ2-7, with 9 bases identical to TRBD2. Looked up from germline, CDR1 is LNHDA and CDR2 is SQIVND (reference sequence). The V and J ends lost 0 bases and 2 bases, in that order; junction bases with no gene match: 5. This CDR3 region has 16 residues. Written as DNA, the CDR3 is TGTGCCAGTAGTATAGATCTGGCGGGAGGGACCTACGAGCAGTACTTC. Translated, it gives CASSIDLAGGTYEQYF.

The genes are TRBV3-1 (or the pseudogene TRBV3-2) and TRBJ2-2; D remains unclear. The CDR3 is 12 residues long. CDR1 and CDR2 from the germline V gene are LGHDT and YNNKEL (reference sequence). Trimming left V 3 bases short and J 10 bases short, with 9 bases between. DNA of the CDR3: TGTGCCAGCAGCCAGGGCTCGGAGGAGCTGTTTTTT. As protein: CASSQGSEELFF.

The chain carries TRBV3-1 (or the pseudogene TRBV3-2) and TRBJ1-5; no definite D call. V shed 2 bases and J shed 1 base, with 9 bases lying between them. This CDR3 has 15 amino acids. CDR1 and CDR2 (germline): LGHDT, YNNKEL (reference sequence). DNA of the CDR3: TGTGCCAGCAGCCAACAGTCCCAGAGCAATCAGCCCCAGCATTTT. This codes for CASSQQSQSNQPQHF.

The chain links TRBV19 to TRBJ2-1; 10 bases align to TRBD1. Germline-derived CDR1 and CDR2 are LNHDA and SQIVND (reference sequence). J gave up 8 bases and V 5 bases, and 12 bases lay outside the gene matches. CDR3 size: 16 residues. CDR3 in DNA: TGTGCCAGTAGTCCAGATCGGGACAGGGGAGGGGATGAGCAGTTCTTC. Protein: CASSPDRDRGGDEQFF.

This clone was counted a few times. The chain joins TRBV2 to TRBJ1-1; possibly TRBD1 for D (5 bases). V shed 6 bases and J shed 5 bases, with 13 bases lying between them. The V gene's germline CDR1 is SNHLY and CDR2 FYNNEI. The CDR3 covers 13 residues. The DNA for the CDR3 is TGTGCCAGCAGGGAGGGGAAGTGGACTGAAGCTTTCTTT. This encodes CASREGKWTEAFF.

The rearrangement links TRBV29-1 to TRBJ2-7; 13 positions match TRBD2. The germline gives CDR1 SQVTM, CDR2 ANQGSEA. This CDR3 spans 15 amino acids. J lost 1 base, V lost 5 bases, and 5 bases had no gene match. The CDR3 DNA reads TGCAGCGTTTGGACTAGCGGGAGTATGTCCTACGAGCAGTACTTC. Amino acids: CSVWTSGSMSYEQYF.

The rearrangement joins TRBV27 to TRBJ2-2; 8 bases fit TRBD2. The CDR3 loop spans 13 amino acids. V dropped 8 bases and J dropped 7; count of bases not matched to a gene: 6. Germline values: CDR1 MNHEY, CDR2 SMNVEV (reference sequence). The CDR3 DNA follows: TGTGCCAGCCGAGCGGGAGCGGGCGGGGAGCTGTTTTTT. Protein product: CASRAGAGGELFF.

The chain has TRBV7-9 and TRBJ1-1; 7 bases map to TRBD1. Germline CDR1 reads SEHNR; CDR2 reads FQNEAQ (reference sequence). V gave up 5 bases and J gave up 6 bases; unmatched junction bases: 15. The CDR3 spans 16 residues. The CDR3 region is CASSPNFPGGQAEAFF. For the CDR3, the DNA is TGTGCCAGCAGCCCAAACTTTCCAGGGGGTCAGGCTGAAGCTTTCTTT.

This clone was found once. J is TRBJ1-2 and V is TRBV27, with 9 bases fitting TRBD1. There are 15 residues in the CDR3. After removal of 6 bases from V and 2 bases from J, the junction contained 7 bases not matched to a gene. Germline CDR1 MNHEY, CDR2 SMNVEV (reference sequence). CDR3 protein: CASRDNRGRNYGYTF. CDR3 coding DNA: TGTGCCAGCAGGGATAACAGGGGGCGAAACTATGGCTACACCTTC.